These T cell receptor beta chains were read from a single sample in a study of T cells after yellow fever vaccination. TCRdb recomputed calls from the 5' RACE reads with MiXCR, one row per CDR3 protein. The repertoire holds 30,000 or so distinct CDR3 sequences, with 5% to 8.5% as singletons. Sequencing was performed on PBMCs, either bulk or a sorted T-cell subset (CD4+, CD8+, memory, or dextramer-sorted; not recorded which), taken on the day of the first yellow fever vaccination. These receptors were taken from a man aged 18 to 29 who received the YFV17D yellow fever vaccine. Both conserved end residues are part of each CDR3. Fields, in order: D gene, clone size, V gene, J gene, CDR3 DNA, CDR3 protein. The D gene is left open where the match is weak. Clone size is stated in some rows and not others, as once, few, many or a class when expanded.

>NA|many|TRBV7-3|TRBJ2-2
TGTGCCAGCAGCTTAGACAGAAACACCGGGGAGCTGTTTTTT
CASSLDRNTGELFF
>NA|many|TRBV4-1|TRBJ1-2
TGCGCCAGCAGCCAAGATGGCAGGAGCTACACCTTC
CASSQDGRSYTF
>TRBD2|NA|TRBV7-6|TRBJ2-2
TGTGCCAGCAGCTTGGGGGGGTTTTACACCGGGGAGCTGTTTTTT
CASSLGGFYTGELFF
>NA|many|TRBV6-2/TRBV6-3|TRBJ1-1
TGTGCCAGCAGTTACCTGTCGGGGCTTACTGAAGCTTTCTTT
CASSYLSGLTEAFF
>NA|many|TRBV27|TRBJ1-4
TGTGCCAGCAGTTCACCACCCGGGGCTACTAATGAAAAACTGTTTTTT
CASSSPPGATNEKLFF
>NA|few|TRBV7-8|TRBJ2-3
TGTGCCAGCAGCGGGGTCCTACGAAGCACAGATACGCAGTATTTT
CASSGVLRSTDTQYF
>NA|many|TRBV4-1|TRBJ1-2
TGCGCCAGCAGTTTCAGTGGGGAAAAGCCTTACACCTTC
CASSFSGEKPYTF
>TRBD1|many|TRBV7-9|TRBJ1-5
TGTGCCAGCAGCTTAACAGGGGCATTGTATCAGCCCCAGCATTTT
CASSLTGALYQPQHF
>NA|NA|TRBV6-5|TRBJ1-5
TGTGCCAGCAGTTACTCCGTGGGGGCTAGTCAGCCCCAGCATTTT
CASSYSVGASQPQHF
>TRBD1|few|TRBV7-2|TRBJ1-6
TGTGCCAGCAGGACTATCCGGGACAGGGGTACACCCCTCCACTTT
CASRTIRDRGTPLHF